Shown below are 24 T cell receptor beta chains from a single sample sequenced in a study of T cell repertoires in cytomegalovirus infection. Each CDR3 protein is one row after TCRdb ran MiXCR on the reads. The sample has approximately 770,000 distinct CDR3 sequences; roughly 28% are singletons. No antigen is known for these receptors. This sample comprised cultured CD8+ T cells from PBMCs, obtained from culture after CMV antigen stimulation. The origin of the receptors is a human donor in good health (CMV status not recorded). Some clones in this sample may be carry-over from other donors' samples.

CDR3: CASNQGTPASNEQFF. CDR3 DNA sequence: TGTGCCAGCAACCAGGGGACTCCCGCCAGCAATGAGCAGTTCTTC. The chain links TRBV6-1 to TRBJ2-1; D possibly matches TRBD1 or TRBD2 (6 bases each). The germline V gene encodes CDR1 MNHNS and CDR2 SASEGT. This CDR3 region has 15 residues. V was trimmed by 7 bases and J by 6 bases, leaving 19 bases between them.

This clonotype was picked up a small number of times. The chain is built from TRBV6-1 and TRBJ2-7; D might be TRBD2 (5 bases). There are 15 residues in the CDR3. CDR1 and CDR2 (germline): MNHNS, SASEGT. With 3 bases removed from V and 2 bases from J, the gap between germline ends came to 14 bases. The CDR3 DNA sequence: TGTGCCAGCAGTGACGGGGAGCTTTGGACCTACGAGCAGTACTTC. It encodes CASSDGELWTYEQYF.

Only a few counts were recorded for this clonotype. This chain joins TRBV6-6 and TRBJ1-5, with a tentative D call TRBD1 (5 bases). V dropped 0 bases and J dropped 2 bases, with 14 bases sitting between them. CDR1 is MNHNY and CDR2 is SVGAGI in the germline V gene (reference sequence). The CDR3 loop spans 17 amino acids. Here the CDR3 reads CASSYSSGPLRNQPQHF. Written as DNA, the CDR3 is TGTGCCAGCAGTTACTCGTCAGGGCCCCTTCGCAATCAGCCCCAGCATTTT.

In this sample, this clonotype turned up a few times. The chain recombines TRBV6-1 with TRBJ2-7, with D perhaps assigned TRBD1 or TRBD2 (5 bases each). In germline, CDR1 is MNHNS, CDR2 SASEGT. V was clipped by 6 bases and J by 9 bases, with 21 bases between them. This CDR3 spans 14 amino acids. CDR3 bases: TGTGCCAGCAGGGACTCCATAGGGGATCTTCTGCAGTACTTC. Translating it yields CASRDSIGDLLQYF.

This clonotype has a handful of counts. The chain links TRBV27 to TRBJ1-2; D is undetermined. Germline loops: CDR1 MNHEY, CDR2 SMNVEV (reference sequence). The CDR3 runs 13 residues. The V gene lost 3 bases and the J gene lost 4 bases, with 9 bases spanning the gap. The CDR3 DNA follows: TGTGCCAGCAGTTTGGGGATGGGCTATGGCTACACCTTC. It encodes CASSLGMGYGYTF.

This clonotype was observed at least ten times. This chain joins TRBV12-3 or TRBV12-4 and TRBJ1-4; 10 nucleotides agree with TRBD1. The CDR3 covers 14 residues. Trimming removed 4 bases from V and 8 bases from J; junction bases left unmatched: 4. CDR3 in amino acids: CASSSDRGHEKLFF. CDR3 bases: TGTGCCAGCAGTTCCGACAGGGGGCACGAAAAACTGTTTTTT.

The chain combines TRBV27 with TRBJ1-6; D ambiguous. Germline loops: CDR1 MNHEY, CDR2 SMNVEV (reference sequence). V lost 6 bases, J lost 6 bases, and 12 bases lay in between. The CDR3 has 14 amino acids. The DNA for the CDR3 is TGTGCCAGCAGAAGTGGTACAGCTAATTCACCCCTCCACTTT. It codes for CASRSGTANSPLHF.

This clonotype appeared many times. Here the CDR3 reads CASSATQVHTEAFF. CDR3 bases: TGTGCCAGCAGCGCCACGCAGGTACACACTGAAGCTTTCTTT. The genes are TRBV13 and TRBJ1-1; unclear D gene. V lost 5 bases and J 3 bases, leaving 13 bases between the germline ends. The CDR3 is 14 amino acids. CDR1 PRHDT and CDR2 FYEKMQ come from the germline V gene (reference sequence).

This clonotype was found once. The V call is TRBV18, the J call TRBJ2-7, with 9 bases fitting TRBD1. The CDR3 extends over 16 amino acids. Germline V CDR1 and CDR2: KGHSH, LQKENI. V gave up 2 bases and J gave up 5 bases; unmatched junction bases: 10. CDR3 in amino acids: CASSPSRTGGSDEQYF. The CDR3 coding sequence is TGTGCCAGCTCACCAAGCAGAACAGGGGGCAGCGACGAGCAGTACTTC.

This clonotype turned up a few times. The chain uses TRBV7-2 and TRBJ1-4; D uncertain. Between the trimmed V and J ends, which lost 4 bases and 8 bases, there was a span of 20 bases. CDR3 size: 16 residues. Germline assignment: CDR1 SGHTA and CDR2 FQGNSA. As DNA, the CDR3 is TGTGCCAGCAGCTGGGCCCCGGAGACTCTGGACGAAAAACTGTTTTTT. This sequence encodes CASSWAPETLDEKLFF.

This sequence joins TRBV6-1 and TRBJ1-4; D is uncertain. CDR3 length: 14 residues. V shed 5 bases and J shed 5 bases, with 12 bases lying between them. In germline, CDR1 is MNHNS, CDR2 SASEGT. The CDR3 sequence: CASSYGRPNEKLFF. CDR3 sequence (DNA): TGTGCCAGCAGTTACGGTCGACCAAATGAAAAACTGTTTTTT.

This clonotype was seen a handful of times. The J gene is TRBJ1-5, the V gene TRBV12-3 or TRBV12-4; no reliable D call. V shed 4 bases and J shed 0 bases, with 13 bases lying between them. The CDR3 runs 16 residues. CDR3 sequence: CASSSASQYSNQPQHF. In nucleotides, the CDR3 is TGTGCCAGCAGTTCAGCCTCACAGTATAGCAATCAGCCCCAGCATTTT.

A word on this clonotype: Given a much more abundant clone one base away, this may be a read error. The rearrangement links TRBV19 to TRBJ2-5; weak D call: TRBD2 (6 bases). The V end was cut by 9 bases, the J end by 2 bases, with 19 bases between. Germline CDR1 and CDR2: LNHDA and SQIVND (reference sequence). This CDR3 comprises 15 residues. The CDR3 DNA reads as TGTGCCAGCAAGACCGGGGCAGGGAGGCAAGAGACCCAGTACTTC. Translated: CASKTGAGRQETQYF.

In this sample, this clonotype turned up a few times. The rearrangement uses TRBV7-9 and TRBJ1-1; no clear D. This CDR3 is built from 12 residues. The germline V and J ends were trimmed by 3 bases and 5 bases, with 7 bases remaining between them. CDR1 SEHNR and CDR2 FQNEAQ come from the germline V gene (reference sequence). The CDR3 loop reads CASSFRETEAFF. In DNA, the CDR3 is TGTGCCAGCAGCTTCCGAGAGACTGAAGCTTTCTTT.

In this sample, this clonotype turned up a few times. The chain uses TRBV12-3 or TRBV12-4 and TRBJ2-2; D may be TRBD2 (5 bases). V dropped 3 bases and J dropped 6 bases, with 17 bases sitting between them. The CDR3 sequence is 16 residues long. DNA of the CDR3: TGTGCCAGCAGTTTGGGTGCTCGAGGGCCTGCCGGGGAGCTGTTTTTT. As protein: CASSLGARGPAGELFF.

The rearrangement links TRBV5-1 to TRBJ2-3; D remains ambiguous. The CDR3 covers 17 residues. CDR1 SGHRS and CDR2 YFSETQ come from the germline V gene. The V end lost 0 bases, the J end lost 2 bases, and 16 bases lay between the germline ends. The DNA for the CDR3 is TGCGCCAGCAGCTTGGTGGGCCTCCTGAACGTCACAGATACGCAGTATTTT. This gives the protein CASSLVGLLNVTDTQYF. Drawing the rest from reference TRBV5-1 and TRBJ2-3, the complete variable domain is KAGVTQTPRYLIKTRGQQVTLSCSPISGHRSVSWYQQTPGQGLQFLFEYFSETQRNKGNFPGRFSGRQFSNSRSEMNVSTLELGDSALYLCASSLVGLLNVTDTQYFGPGTRLTVL.

V is TRBV6-5 and J is TRBJ2-3; the D is unclear. The CDR3 covers 18 residues. The ends were cut back, 2 bases at V and 0 bases at J, with 18 bases in the middle. Germline lookup yields CDR1 MNHEY and CDR2 SVGAGI. In nucleotides, the CDR3 is TGTGCCAGCAGTTACGGTCTGACAAACTTTCCTAGCACAGATACGCAGTATTTT. It is translated as CASSYGLTNFPSTDTQYF.

V is TRBV6-2 or TRBV6-3 and J is TRBJ2-2; possible D gene TRBD2, 6 bases. V was pared by 10 bases and J by 6 bases, with 12 bases between. Germline V lookup: CDR1 MNHEY, CDR2 SVGEGT. This CDR3 contains 12 residues. CDR3 coding DNA: TGTGCCACCCAGAGCGGGCCCGGGGAGCTGTTTTTT. Its protein product is CATQSGPGELFF.

The chain employs TRBV24-1 and TRBJ2-5; D could derive from TRBD1 or TRBD2 (5 bases each). This CDR3 is built from 15 residues. The germline V and J ends were trimmed by 4 bases and 5 bases, with 16 bases remaining between them. Germline V gene data show CDR1 as KGHDR and CDR2 as SFDVKD. In DNA form, the CDR3 reads TGTGCCACCAGTGAACGGGACGTAGCGTACGAGACCCAGTACTTC. It yields the protein CATSERDVAYETQYF.

The chain uses TRBV7-2 and TRBJ2-2; TRBD2 agrees at 7 bases. With 6 bases clipped from V and 3 bases from J, the junction kept 13 bases outside the gene matches. The CDR3 length is 17 residues. Germline CDR1 reads SGHTA; CDR2 reads FQGNSA. CDR3 region: CASSFEGLAEYTGELFF. CDR3 nucleotides: TGTGCCAGCAGTTTCGAGGGTCTAGCGGAGTACACCGGGGAGCTGTTTTTT. Based on the CDR3 plus reference TRBV7-2 and TRBJ2-2, the full variable domain is GAGVSQSPSNKVTEKGKDVELRCDPISGHTALYWYRQSLGQGLEFLIYFQGNSAPDKSGLPSDRFSAERTGGSVSTLTIQRTQQEDSAVYLCASSFEGLAEYTGELFFGEGSRLTVL.

The chain couples TRBV19 to TRBJ2-7; TRBD2 matches at 11 bases. CDR1 LNHDA and CDR2 SQIVND come from the germline V gene (reference sequence). The CDR3 totals 16 residues. The V segment lost 5 bases and the J segment 1 base; nucleotides outside the gene matches: 7. In nucleotides, the CDR3 is TGTGCCAGTAGTGCGGCTAGCGGGGGGCCTTCCTACGAGCAGTACTTC. Translation: CASSAASGGPSYEQYF.

In this sample, this clonotype turned up a few times. CDR3 region: CASSEGQGFYEQYV. The CDR3 DNA follows: TGTGCCAGCAGTGAGGGACAGGGATTCTACGAGCAGTACGTC. V and J are TRBV6-2 or TRBV6-3 and TRBJ2-7; TRBD1 agrees at 9 bases. Trimming at V came to 5 bases and at J to 3 bases, leaving 5 bases not matched to a gene. CDR3 length equals 14 residues. Germline CDR1 is MNHEY and CDR2 is SVGEGT.

The rearrangement uses TRBV6-1 and TRBJ2-7; 8 bases fit TRBD1. V shed 1 base, J shed 3 bases, and the junction held 2 bases outside the gene matches. This CDR3 region has 14 residues. The germline V gene encodes CDR1 MNHNS and CDR2 SASEGT. CDR3 protein: CASSEGTGSYEQYF. CDR3 coding DNA: TGTGCCAGCAGTGAAGGGACAGGGAGCTACGAGCAGTACTTC.

The rearrangement uses TRBV7-9 and TRBJ1-4, with a weak D call TRBD1 (5 bases). Trimming removed 5 bases at V and 7 bases at J, with 14 bases between. Germline loops: CDR1 SEHNR, CDR2 FQNEAQ (reference sequence). This CDR3 comprises 14 residues. This CDR3 is CASSTMQRGEKLFF. CDR3 nucleotides: TGTGCCAGCAGCACGATGCAAAGGGGTGAAAAACTGTTTTTT.